This T cell receptor (beta chain) was identified in a study of blood T cells in healthy people across ages (dated by TCRdb to 2013 to 2016). Regarding the study in general: In model experiments, roughly one uniquely barcoded TCR beta cDNA molecule per two T cells was captured by template switching. Donors were grouped into four age groups: young (average 16 years), middle-aged (over 35), aged (approximately 58) and long-lived (approximately 81). The study analyzed two additional independent replicas of 1 million unique cDNA reads from the same blood draw for two donors, one aged 18 to 30 and one aged 80 or older. Using deep sequencing normalized with unique cDNA molecular identifiers, the study measured how TCR beta repertoire diversity changes with age. The study at large found these results: As age increased, observed TCR beta diversity per million T cells dropped in a roughly linear way, and a significant reduction was already evident by age roughly 36. The CMV infection status of donors was not known, potentially confounding age-related changes in expanded clonotypes. Conclusive comparison of naive and antigen-experienced compartments was prevented by the profiling of bulk unsorted PBMCs. The percentage of naive T cells measured by flow cytometry correlated strongly with observed TCR beta diversity. Estimates of total diversity based on one million sequenced T cells were regarded as lower bounds and as underestimates. Compared with the aged group, more naive CD4+ T cells, fewer expanded clones and increased TCR diversity were shown by the long-lived group, suggesting age selection.

The donors were roughly 40 Caucasian individuals from Russia, aged roughly 6 to 95 years, who were systemically healthy. Each donor gave roughly 9.5 milliliters of peripheral blood, collected into EDTA-treated Vacutainer tubes. Ficoll-Paque density-gradient centrifugation was used to isolate PBMCs, with at least 6 million per sample. Trizol reagent was used to extract total RNA from PBMCs, with at least 5 micrograms per sample. For every donor, flow cytometry on a PBMC aliquot measured the percentage of naive CD45RAhigh/CD27high T cells. This clonotype was seen more than once but under ten times. The specificity of this receptor is unknown. No much larger clone exists at a distance of one base, and base qualities are not known. The library was generated by 5' RACE. The run used an Illumina HiSeq 2500. A second PCR of roughly 7 to 11 cycles was performed with a sample-barcoded 5' primer and a J-beta primer mix. Each TCR beta cDNA molecule received a unique molecular identifier from a template-switch 5' adaptor carrying 12 random nucleotides. At least 2.5 million CDR3-containing paired-end reads were obtained from each sample. All of the RNA was converted into first-strand cDNA using the Mint cDNA synthesis kit, with a TRBC-specific oligonucleotide serving as the primer. Following uracil-DNA glycosylase treatment, a first 18-cycle PCR with universal primers M1SS and BC2_uni_R was performed on all cDNA. As for how the authors treated the data: Each sample was normalized by randomly selecting 1 million high-quality reads, each carrying a distinct molecular identifier. Reads sharing molecular identifiers were discarded rather than binned into consensus sequences. MiTCR, with a Q25 quality threshold and the strictest error-elimination algorithm, was used for CDR3 identification, clonotype clustering and error correction. A nonparametric unseen species model using Euler transformation provided a lower-bound estimate of total TCR beta diversity. The public reads were run again by TCRdb, first through fastp at Q25 and then through MiXCR, and only productive beta chains were kept. Each CDR3 protein appears once, grouped with its most common genes and DNA. These V and J calls are TCRdb output, not the study's own analysis. The sample includes roughly 1,100,000 distinct CDR3 sequences, with 20% to 25% observed a single time. 0.75% of the sample belongs to the ten largest clones.

The germline V gene supplies CDR1 KGHDR and CDR2 SFDVKD. From the cysteine through the phenylalanine, the CDR3 covers 16 amino acids. This entry keeps only the CDR3 DNA: 48 bases, framed from base 1. V has 2 bases trimmed and J has 5 bases trimmed; junction bases matching no gene number 4. In addition, the sample was reused for a study of T cells of mothers and their children. As that second study puts it: Donors were nine systemically healthy Caucasian individuals: three mothers and their six children. cDNA synthesis used all of the extracted RNA, with around 1.5 ug of RNA in each 15 ul reaction. Sample barcodes and 2-4 random nucleotides were added via the M1S primer in the second PCR. Each mother yielded over 9.5 million TCR beta CDR3 reads and each child 2.5 million to 3.5 million reads. In both related and unrelated pairs, thymic selection shapes the output of TCR recombination in a similar way, with inherited differences having only a minor effect. Normalized repertoire overlap was always found to be slightly, but never significantly, higher in related mother-child pairs than in unrelated mother-child pairs. No persistent microchimeric T cell clones were detected, at a sensitivity of roughly 99 clones per million clonotypes. The study used deep NGS to compare TCR beta repertoires of mothers and children, seeking features distinguishing related mother-child pairs from unrelated individuals. On average, the children were roughly 11 +/- 4 years old, while the mothers were around 42 +/- 4 years old. Libraries were sequenced on Illumina HiSeq 2000 with 100+100 nt paired-end reads after adapter ligation with NEBNext reagents. To prevent cross-contamination, the mother and child libraries were prepared one month apart and sequenced in separate runs. For each donor, between 500,000 and 2,000,000 distinct TCR beta clonotypes were identified. Naive TCR beta clonotypes were estimated from low-frequency clonotypes matched to each donor's FACS-determined naive share, without sorting.

The sequence derives from a girl aged 2 to 9 in good health. This chain is built from TRBV24-1 and TRBJ1-5; the junction holds 11 bases that match TRBD1. The sample comprised blood. The CDR3 reads as follows: CATSDSGQGADQPQHF. The DNA sequence is TGTGCCACCAGTGATTCCGGACAGGGGGCGGATCAGCCCCAGCATTTT.